The 24 T cell receptor beta chains in this list originate from one sample, sequenced in a study of shared clonotypes between healthy human individuals. Assay used: immunoSEQ multiplex PCR; TCRdb lists only in-frame clones, some missing. The sample holds about 2.5 million clones, around 92% seen once. Sequenced input: naive CD4+ T cells from PBMCs. The subset: CD45RA+ positively selected. Receptor source: a man aged 18 to 35 in good health. Some clones in this sample may be carry-over from other donors' samples.

This clone was seen only once. The chain has TRBV2 and TRBJ1-2, with TRBD1 identical over 7 bases. CDR1 is SNHLY and CDR2 is FYNNEI in the germline V gene. With V trimmed by 7 bases and J by 3 bases, 11 bases remained unmatched. This CDR3 region has 15 residues. The CDR3 region is CASIKEKGGDYGYTF. CDR3 DNA: TGTGCCAGCATTAAGGAGAAAGGGGGCGACTATGGCTACACCTTC. Complete variable domain (other parts from reference TRBV2 and TRBJ1-2): EPEVTQTPSHQVTQMGQEVILRCVPISNHLYFYWYRQILGQKVEFLVSFYNNEISEKSEIFDDQFSVERPDGSNFTLKIRSTKLEDSAMYFCASIKEKGGDYGYTFGSGTRLTVV.

V usage is TRBV28 and J usage is TRBJ1-2; D not resolved. CDR3 length: 14 residues. Looked up from germline, CDR1 is MDHEN and CDR2 is SYDVKM. V was trimmed by 8 bases and J by 3 bases, leaving 16 bases between them. The CDR3 nucleotides are TGTGCCAGCCGGAGGGTTGGCCAGGACTATGGCTACACCTTC. Its translation: CASRRVGQDYGYTF.

The rearrangement links TRBV9 to TRBJ1-2; D is uncertain. CDR3 size: 14 residues. Germline CDR1 reads SGDLS; CDR2 reads YYNGEE. Trimming pared 7 bases from V and 8 bases from J, leaving 21 bases between. The chain's CDR3 is CASGPVGAYGGYTF. The CDR3 DNA sequence: TGTGCCAGCGGCCCCGTGGGAGCCTACGGAGGCTACACCTTC.

Worth noting for this clone: The sample holds other DNA sequences that translate to the same CDR3. The chain is built from TRBV28 and TRBJ1-4, with D maybe TRBD1 (5 bases). The CDR3 runs to 14 residues. The V gene's germline CDR1 is MDHEN and CDR2 SYDVKM. The V end was cut by 1 base, the J end by 7 bases, with 10 bases between. DNA of the CDR3: TGTGCCAGCAGTTTATCAGGGTTGGGTGAAAAACTGTTTTTT. Amino acid sequence: CASSLSGLGEKLFF.

The chain recombines TRBV5-1 with TRBJ2-7, with D perhaps TRBD1 (6 bases). V shed 4 bases and J shed 2 bases, with 16 bases lying between them. The germline CDR1 and CDR2 sequences are SGHRS and YFSETQ. CDR3 length equals 15 residues. Written as DNA, the CDR3 is TGCGCCAGCAGCCCGGGACCTGGGGGCACCTACGAGCAGTACTTC. Its translation is CASSPGPGGTYEQYF.

V and J are TRBV14 and TRBJ2-7, with 8 bases aligning to TRBD1. The CDR3 is 16 residues long. The germline V gene encodes CDR1 SGHDN and CDR2 FVKESK. Trimming took 4 bases from V and 6 from J; bases not matched to a gene: 14. CDR3 protein: CASSRGNRGRSREQYF. The CDR3 DNA sequence: TGTGCCAGCAGCCGCGGAAACAGGGGGAGGTCTCGCGAGCAGTACTTC.

The chain has TRBV2 and TRBJ2-7; 7 positions agree with TRBD2. V was pared by 7 bases and J by 3 bases, with 6 bases of the junction left unmatched. The CDR3 has 13 residues. From germline, CDR1 is SNHLY and CDR2 FYNNEI. The CDR3 nucleotides are TGTGCCAGCAATTATGCGGGAGACTACGAGCAGTACTTC. Amino acids: CASNYAGDYEQYF.

DNA of the CDR3: TGTGCCAGCAGTAAGGGACTAGCGGGAGTGGGGGGGCAAGAGACCCAGTACTTC. Encoded protein: CASSKGLAGVGGQETQYF. This chain uses TRBV7-2 with TRBJ2-5; TRBD2 matches at 14 bases. Germline V gene lookup returns CDR1 SGHTA and CDR2 FQGNSA. This CDR3 is 18 amino acids long. Trimming removed 6 bases from V and 2 bases from J; junction bases left unmatched: 11.

V is TRBV7-8 and J is TRBJ1-2; 7 bases match TRBD1. CDR3 length: 16 residues. Germline CDR1 SGHVS, CDR2 FQNEAQ. The V and J ends lost 6 bases and 6 bases, in that order; junction bases with no gene match: 16. The CDR3: CASSLLEEGARDGYTF. CDR3 coding DNA: TGTGCCAGCAGTCTATTGGAGGAGGGGGCGCGTGATGGCTACACCTTC.

The chain's CDR3 is CASSSRTETDTQYF. The CDR3 nucleotides are TGTGCCAGCAGCTCCCGGACGGAGACAGATACGCAGTATTTT. The chain uses TRBV9 and TRBJ2-3; the D is unclear. V was shortened by 4 bases and J by 3 bases, with 12 bases between the two germline ends. CDR1 is SGDLS, CDR2 YYNGEE, per germline. This CDR3 contains 14 residues.

The rearrangement uses TRBV27 and TRBJ2-7; TRBD1 matches 8 bases. Germline CDR1 reads MNHEY; CDR2 reads SMNVEV (reference sequence). This CDR3 has 15 residues. The J segment lost 2 bases and the V segment lost 8 bases, leaving 11 bases of the junction unmatched. The CDR3 region is CASRLSGGPTYEQYF. In DNA form, the CDR3 reads TGTGCCAGCCGCCTATCAGGGGGCCCAACCTACGAGCAGTACTTC.

The chain has TRBV5-4 and TRBJ2-2, with a tentative D call TRBD2 (6 bases). V lost 4 bases, J lost 1 base, and 14 bases lay in between. The germline V gene encodes CDR1 SGHNT and CDR2 YYREEE (reference sequence). The CDR3 extends over 16 amino acids. This CDR3 is CASSHGGAGNTGELFF. CDR3 coding DNA: TGTGCCAGCAGCCACGGAGGGGCAGGGAACACCGGGGAGCTGTTTTTT.

The V call is TRBV5-1, the J call TRBJ1-3, with unresolved D. This CDR3 has 17 amino acids. Germline-derived CDR1 and CDR2 are SGHRS and YFSETQ. The ends were cut back, 4 bases at V and 0 bases at J, with 17 bases in the middle. The CDR3 DNA reads as TGCGCCAGCAGCAGGGTCGGGAACGCCGACTCTGGAAACACCATATATTTT. It codes for CASSRVGNADSGNTIYF.

Concerning this clone itself: Additional DNA sequences in this sample encode the identical CDR3. The CDR3 is CASSYSSAGAYEQYF. The CDR3 DNA follows: TGTGCCAGCAGTTACTCGTCGGCGGGGGCCTACGAGCAGTACTTC. The chain joins TRBV6-5 to TRBJ2-7; TRBD2 aligns across 7 bases. The CDR3 extends over 15 amino acids. The trim removed 0 bases at V and 2 bases at J, leaving 4 bases unmatched. The germline CDR1 and CDR2 sequences are MNHEY and SVGAGI.

The V and J genes are TRBV7-9 and TRBJ2-1; D is unclear. CDR1 and CDR2 (germline): SEHNR, FQNEAQ (reference sequence). The CDR3 is 12 residues long. The germline V and J ends were trimmed by 8 bases and 7 bases, with 12 bases remaining between them. The CDR3 sequence is CASDPRRNEQFF. CDR3 DNA: TGTGCCAGCGACCCACGACGGAATGAGCAGTTCTTC. The full variable domain, rest sourced from reference TRBV7-9 and TRBJ2-1, is DTGVSQNPRHKITKRGQNVTFRCDPISEHNRLYWYRQTLGQGPEFLTYFQNEAQLEKSRLLSDRFSAERPKGSFSTLEIQRTEQGDSAMYLCASDPRRNEQFFGPGTRLTVL.

As to this clone: The germline gene is not matched at one end of the junction; a read error may be the cause. The chain recombines TRBV6-5 with TRBJ2-2; D is uncertain. Germline lookup yields CDR1 MNHEY and CDR2 SVGAGI. This CDR3 region has 13 residues. CDR3 bases: TGTGCCAGCATCCCAGCGAATACCGGGGAGCTGTTTTTT. It encodes CASIPANTGELFF.

This chain uses TRBV28 with TRBJ2-2; weak D call: TRBD2 (5 bases). Germline V CDR1 and CDR2: MDHEN, SYDVKM. Trimming cost V 7 bases and J 2 bases, with 14 bases left between them. The CDR3 is 15 residues long. The CDR3 sequence is CASMNSALNTGELFF. CDR3 bases: TGTGCCAGCATGAATAGCGCCCTAAACACCGGGGAGCTGTTTTTT.

This chain uses TRBV7-2 with TRBJ2-1; 12 bases fit TRBD2. CDR3 length equals 16 residues. V was pared by 3 bases and J by 7 bases, with 7 bases of the junction left unmatched. Per the germline V gene, CDR1 is SGHTA and CDR2 is FQGNSA. The CDR3 here is CASSFSSGREGNEQFF. In nucleotides, the CDR3 is TGTGCCAGCAGCTTCTCTAGCGGGAGGGAAGGAAATGAGCAGTTCTTC.

The rearrangement uses TRBV18 and TRBJ2-7; TRBD2 matches at 11 bases. Germline V gives CDR1 KGHSH, CDR2 LQKENI. The J segment lost 3 bases and the V segment lost 3 bases, leaving 4 bases of the junction unmatched. The CDR3 is 15 amino acids. CDR3 in amino acids: CASSPPGLADYEQYF. The CDR3 DNA reads as TGTGCCAGCTCACCCCCGGGACTAGCGGACTACGAGCAGTACTTC.

V and J are TRBV28 and TRBJ1-1; D possibly corresponds to TRBD1 (6 bases). CDR3 size: 15 residues. The V gene lost 4 bases and the J gene lost 3 bases, with 15 bases spanning the gap. Germline loops: CDR1 MDHEN, CDR2 SYDVKM. The CDR3 here is CASSSFYRVDTEAFF. The CDR3 DNA reads TGTGCCAGCAGTTCGTTTTACAGGGTGGACACTGAAGCTTTCTTT. The variable domain in full, with the rest retrieved from reference TRBV28 and TRBJ1-1, is DVKVTQSSRYLVKRTGEKVFLECVQDMDHENMFWYRQDPGLGLRLIYFSYDVKMKEKGDIPEGYSVSREKKERFSLILESASTNQTSMYLCASSSFYRVDTEAFFGQGTRLTVV.

This clone was observed a single time. The rearrangement links TRBV4-2 to TRBJ2-2; 8 bases agree with TRBD1. Germline assignment: CDR1 LGHNA and CDR2 YNFKEQ. The CDR3 extends over 14 amino acids. The V gene end was trimmed by 5 bases and the J gene end by 4 bases; junction bases not matched to a gene: 3. CDR3 protein: CASSFDRGTGELFF. The CDR3 coding sequence is TGTGCCAGCAGCTTTGACAGGGGCACCGGGGAGCTGTTTTTT.

The rearrangement links TRBV6-5 to TRBJ1-2; D call uncertain. The germline V gene encodes CDR1 MNHEY and CDR2 SVGAGI. V lost 2 bases and J 2 bases, leaving 15 bases between the germline ends. The CDR3 length is 16 residues. CDR3 in DNA: TGTGCCAGCAGTTACAAGGGTTTAGAGAAAAACTATGGCTACACCTTC. Amino acids: CASSYKGLEKNYGYTF.

V is TRBV6-5 and J is TRBJ2-5; TRBD2 matches at 7 bases. The V gene's germline CDR1 is MNHEY and CDR2 SVGAGI. Trimming took 5 bases from V and 7 from J; bases not matched to a gene: 13. There are 15 residues in the CDR3. The CDR3 DNA reads as TGTGCCAGCAGTCAGGGACCCTCAGGGAGGGGGACCCAGTACTTC. Its translation is CASSQGPSGRGTQYF.

The V gene is TRBV27, the J gene TRBJ2-1; TRBD2 matches 8 bases. V shed 5 bases and J 2 bases; nucleotides not matched to a gene: 11. This CDR3 comprises 17 residues. Per the germline V gene, CDR1 is MNHEY and CDR2 is SMNVEV (reference sequence). The CDR3 DNA reads as TGTGCCAGCAGTCCCCCACCATCTAGCGGGCCCTACAATGAGCAGTTCTTC. Translating it yields CASSPPPSSGPYNEQFF.